This T cell receptor beta chain was captured in a study of blood T cell repertoires in COVID-19. Study context: The analysed material was cDNA or gDNA that came from T cells, B-cell-depleted T cells, or PBMCs.

Germline assignment: CDR1 MNHEY and CDR2 SVGAGI. The CDR3 totals 13 residues. The ends were cut back, 3 bases at V and 0 bases at J, with 6 bases in the middle. The sample holds a few counts of this clone. TCRdb's table, derived via immunoSEQ multiplex PCR, lists solely in-frame clones and lacks some. The profile covers under 200,000 clones, with over 80% appearing a single time and about 10% taken by the ten largest. The TCR was taken from a woman older than 75 with active or convalescent COVID-19. The chain carries TRBV6-5 and TRBJ2-7; D is uncertain. Sequenced: peripheral blood. The CDR3 protein is CASSYYSSYEQYF. DNA of the CDR3: TGTGCCAGCAGTTATTACAGCTCCTACGAGCAGTACTTC.